This is a list of T cell receptor beta chains from one sample in a study of T cells after yellow fever vaccination. TCRdb itself ran the 5' RACE reads through MiXCR, one entry per CDR3 protein. The data contain roughly 180,000 distinct CDR3 sequences, approximately 6.2% of them singletons. The sample in question was CD4+ T cells sorted from PBMCs, obtained on the day of the first yellow fever vaccination. Receptors originate from a man between 18 and 29 years old who received the YFV17D yellow fever vaccine. The CDR3 runs from the conserved cysteine through the conserved F or W. The order of the fields is V gene, J gene, clone size, CDR3 protein. Size tells how often a clone was seen (once, few, many) or the class of an expanded clone, and some rows leave it out.

v_gene: TRBV20-1
j_gene: TRBJ2-5
abundance: many
CDR3aa: CSARGTAGNQETQYF

v_gene: TRBV5-1
j_gene: TRBJ2-3
abundance: many
CDR3aa: CASASGGTDTQYF

v_gene: TRBV6-6
j_gene: TRBJ2-7
abundance: many
CDR3aa: CASSAGGTYEQYF

v_gene: TRBV7-2
j_gene: TRBJ1-6
abundance: .
CDR3aa: CASSQARGALHF

v_gene: TRBV4-3
j_gene: TRBJ2-1
abundance: few
CDR3aa: CASSQLARDEQFF

v_gene: TRBV20-1
j_gene: TRBJ2-3
abundance: many
CDR3aa: CSASSSGAGDTQYF

v_gene: TRBV5-4
j_gene: TRBJ2-3
abundance: few
CDR3aa: CASSLGFTSGGFGTDTQYF

v_gene: TRBV27
j_gene: TRBJ2-1
abundance: .
CDR3aa: CASSLFSGTPEYNEQFF

v_gene: TRBV24-1
j_gene: TRBJ2-3
abundance: many
CDR3aa: CATSDPRGDTQYF

v_gene: TRBV6-5
j_gene: TRBJ1-5
abundance: .
CDR3aa: CASQGSGYQPQHF

v_gene: TRBV19
j_gene: TRBJ1-5
abundance: few
CDR3aa: CASSETGTDYQPQHF

v_gene: TRBV5-1
j_gene: TRBJ1-1
abundance: few
CDR3aa: CASSFSLAGSMNTEAFF

v_gene: TRBV5-1
j_gene: TRBJ1-6
abundance: few
CDR3aa: CASSGGQGYNSPLHF

v_gene: TRBV2
j_gene: TRBJ2-1
abundance: many
CDR3aa: CASVADNVEQFF

v_gene: TRBV6-2/TRBV6-3
j_gene: TRBJ2-3
abundance: many
CDR3aa: CASSYNPTSGLDTQYF

v_gene: TRBV5-4
j_gene: TRBJ1-1
abundance: few
CDR3aa: CASSLAGGGTEAFF

v_gene: TRBV5-1
j_gene: TRBJ1-6
abundance: .
CDR3aa: CASSLQGDNSPLHF

v_gene: TRBV20-1
j_gene: TRBJ2-5
abundance: few
CDR3aa: CSAGVGRLETQYF

v_gene: TRBV12-3/TRBV12-4
j_gene: TRBJ2-2
abundance: many
CDR3aa: CASKGQNTGELFF

v_gene: TRBV19
j_gene: TRBJ2-1
abundance: few
CDR3aa: CASSKWLAAYNEQFF

v_gene: TRBV28
j_gene: TRBJ2-1
abundance: many
CDR3aa: CASSPGGSYVHEQFF

v_gene: TRBV7-9
j_gene: TRBJ2-5
abundance: .
CDR3aa: CASSLSLVQETQYF

v_gene: TRBV6-1
j_gene: TRBJ1-2
abundance: .
CDR3aa: CASSPTGTGTNYGYTF

v_gene: TRBV10-3
j_gene: TRBJ2-2
abundance: many
CDR3aa: CAIRGTNTGELFF

v_gene: TRBV12-3/TRBV12-4
j_gene: TRBJ1-5
abundance: few
CDR3aa: CASSLGPRLYSNQPQHF

v_gene: TRBV6-1
j_gene: TRBJ2-5
abundance: many
CDR3aa: CASAGYTGTSAPRGETQYF

v_gene: TRBV4-2
j_gene: TRBJ2-5
abundance: many
CDR3aa: CASSRGDSEQETQYF

v_gene: TRBV7-9
j_gene: TRBJ2-7
abundance: .
CDR3aa: CASSSFGYEQYF

v_gene: TRBV6-5
j_gene: TRBJ1-6
abundance: many
CDR3aa: CATRAYNSPLHF

v_gene: TRBV5-1
j_gene: TRBJ2-5
abundance: many
CDR3aa: CASSMQETQYF

v_gene: TRBV7-2
j_gene: TRBJ1-2
abundance: .
CDR3aa: CASSQAAYGYTF

v_gene: TRBV18
j_gene: TRBJ2-3
abundance: few
CDR3aa: CASSPPVVSTDTQYF

v_gene: TRBV9
j_gene: TRBJ2-3
abundance: many
CDR3aa: CASSVGAVDFTDTQYF

v_gene: TRBV20-1
j_gene: TRBJ2-2
abundance: .
CDR3aa: CSATTGGPGLAGGTANTGELFF

v_gene: TRBV24-1
j_gene: TRBJ2-5
abundance: many
CDR3aa: CATSAPGTSKETQYF

v_gene: TRBV18
j_gene: TRBJ2-3
abundance: .
CDR3aa: CASSPRGQGITDTQYF

v_gene: TRBV12-3/TRBV12-4
j_gene: TRBJ1-1
abundance: many
CDR3aa: CASTPGGRGTEAFF

v_gene: TRBV6-2/TRBV6-3
j_gene: TRBJ1-5
abundance: few
CDR3aa: CASSYSWGLGQPQHF

v_gene: TRBV27
j_gene: TRBJ1-4
abundance: many
CDR3aa: CASSLQQGPYEKLFF

v_gene: TRBV6-5
j_gene: TRBJ1-2
abundance: .
CDR3aa: CASSYSRGKGYTF

v_gene: TRBV10-3
j_gene: TRBJ2-7
abundance: few
CDR3aa: CATKGDPAHEQYF

v_gene: TRBV6-8
j_gene: TRBJ1-1
abundance: many
CDR3aa: CASSYLFVGGGDTEAFF

v_gene: TRBV10-2
j_gene: TRBJ1-2
abundance: many
CDR3aa: CATTAGQDYGYTF

v_gene: TRBV4-2
j_gene: TRBJ2-5
abundance: many
CDR3aa: CASSQVTGQGISETQYF

v_gene: TRBV7-8
j_gene: TRBJ2-3
abundance: .
CDR3aa: CASSKALAGAADTQYF

v_gene: TRBV7-6
j_gene: TRBJ2-1
abundance: many
CDR3aa: CASSARTGRPYNEQFF

v_gene: TRBV6-5
j_gene: TRBJ2-7
abundance: few
CDR3aa: CASSYSSGTGGYEQYF

v_gene: TRBV9
j_gene: TRBJ2-1
abundance: many
CDR3aa: CASGGGGEQFF

v_gene: TRBV4-2
j_gene: TRBJ1-5
abundance: many
CDR3aa: CASSQDRGTNQPQHF

v_gene: TRBV5-1
j_gene: TRBJ2-1
abundance: many
CDR3aa: CASSLTPRGTYNEQFF

v_gene: TRBV7-9
j_gene: TRBJ2-2
abundance: many
CDR3aa: CASSLFENTGELFF

v_gene: TRBV7-2
j_gene: TRBJ1-4
abundance: .
CDR3aa: CASSPDRYNEKLFF

v_gene: TRBV5-6
j_gene: TRBJ1-1
abundance: .
CDR3aa: CASSLALRATEAFF

v_gene: TRBV18
j_gene: TRBJ1-1
abundance: few
CDR3aa: CASSAGTGNTEAFF

v_gene: TRBV6-6
j_gene: TRBJ2-1
abundance: few
CDR3aa: CASSYLLTEQFF

v_gene: TRBV24-1
j_gene: TRBJ1-2
abundance: many
CDR3aa: CATSDLDSRYGYTF

v_gene: TRBV4-3
j_gene: TRBJ2-3
abundance: many
CDR3aa: CASSQLGHRGGAVDTQYF

v_gene: TRBV7-7
j_gene: TRBJ2-1
abundance: many
CDR3aa: CASSLAISQGSYNEQFF

v_gene: TRBV5-6
j_gene: TRBJ2-5
abundance: few
CDR3aa: CASSLFSGNQETQYF